This passage covers 24 T cell receptor beta chains from one sample sequenced in a study of T cell responses to AZD1222 COVID-19 vaccine. Here immunoSEQ multiplex PCR was the method, and the copy in TCRdb shows in-frame clones only, minus some. The data show approximately 100,000 clones, 91% seen once. This material consisted of peripheral blood, taken on day 0 of AZD1222 vaccination. These receptors were obtained from an adult in good health.

CDR3 loop: CASIPGGPLGDTQYF. The DNA for the CDR3 is TGTGCCAGCATCCCGGGGGGACCTCTGGGAGATACGCAGTATTTT. This chain joins TRBV6-2 or TRBV6-3 and TRBJ2-3; 7 nucleotides align to TRBD2. The CDR3 is 15 residues long. Germline values: CDR1 MNHEY, CDR2 SVGEGT. Trimming at V came to 7 bases and at J to 5 bases, leaving 12 bases not matched to a gene.

This chain links TRBV6-2 or TRBV6-3 with TRBJ1-2; D may be TRBD1 (6 bases). V lost 0 bases, J lost 4 bases, and 12 bases lay in between. This CDR3 comprises 15 residues. Germline assignment: CDR1 MNHEY and CDR2 SVGEGT. The CDR3 nucleotides are TGTGCCAGCAGTTACTCGCCCAGGGGCACCTATGGCTACACCTTC. Translated: CASSYSPRGTYGYTF.

This clone was observed a few times. The rearrangement joins TRBV3-1 (or the pseudogene TRBV3-2) to TRBJ2-1; D uncertain. Germline values: CDR1 LGHDT, CDR2 YNNKEL (reference sequence). CDR3 size: 15 residues. Trimming left V 6 bases short and J 5 bases short, with 17 bases between. In DNA form, the CDR3 reads TGTGCCAGCAGTACCGGCCCTGCAAGGGACAATGAGCAGTTCTTC. Its translation is CASSTGPARDNEQFF.

The chain combines TRBV7-2 with TRBJ2-1; 12 bases line up with TRBD2. Per germline, CDR1 SGHTA and CDR2 FQGNSA. The V segment lost 2 bases and the J segment 9 bases; nucleotides outside the gene matches: 11. There are 17 residues in the CDR3. CDR3 DNA sequence: TGTGCCAGCAGCTTACCGCGTCTAGCGGGAGGGCTAGGTGAGCAGTTCTTC. It encodes CASSLPRLAGGLGEQFF.

The rearrangement uses TRBV6-5 and TRBJ1-2; D is ambiguous. Germline V gene lookup returns CDR1 MNHEY and CDR2 SVGAGI. The CDR3 is made up of 14 amino acids. V shed 8 bases and J shed 2 bases, with 15 bases lying between them. The DNA of the CDR3 is TGTGCCAGCCGTAATGGGGTGACCAACTATGGCTACACCTTC. Protein: CASRNGVTNYGYTF.

The chain recombines TRBV15 with TRBJ1-2, with D possibly matching TRBD1 (5 bases). V was shortened by 4 bases and J by 2 bases, with 8 bases between the two germline ends. CDR1 and CDR2 (germline): LNHNV, YYDKDF (reference sequence). The CDR3 totals 13 residues. CDR3 DNA: TGTGCCACCAGCATGGGGGTCAACTATGGCTACACCTTC. Protein: CATSMGVNYGYTF.

The CDR3 here is CASTSTNGYYEQYF. CDR3 in DNA: TGTGCCAGCACCTCAACCAACGGATACTACGAGCAGTACTTC. The chain combines TRBV6-5 with TRBJ2-7; D remains unclear. This CDR3 is built from 14 residues. V lost 7 bases and J 3 bases, leaving 16 bases between the germline ends. The germline CDR1 and CDR2 sequences are MNHEY and SVGAGI.

This clone was detected once. This chain uses TRBV19 with TRBJ1-5, with D unclear. The CDR3 is 15 amino acids. The ends were cut back, 7 bases at V and 2 bases at J, with 15 bases in the middle. Germline loops: CDR1 LNHDA, CDR2 SQIVND (reference sequence). CDR3 protein: CASKREGSGNQPQHF. CDR3 coding DNA: TGTGCCAGTAAACGAGAAGGGAGTGGCAATCAGCCCCAGCATTTT.

This chain joins TRBV28 and TRBJ1-5; D unresolved. Germline V gene lookup returns CDR1 MDHEN and CDR2 SYDVKM. V lost 7 bases to trimming and J lost 5 bases, with 18 bases between them. The CDR3 covers 15 residues. The CDR3 region has the DNA TGTGCCAGCACCCTTGGTCAGCGTCCCGATCAGCCCCAGCATTTT. This gives the protein CASTLGQRPDQPQHF.

This rearrangement joins TRBV7-9 to TRBJ1-1; possible D gene TRBD1, 6 bases. Deletions cut 3 bases from V and 2 bases from J, with 10 bases between. The CDR3 loop spans 14 amino acids. From germline, CDR1 is SEHNR and CDR2 FQNEAQ (reference sequence). The chain's CDR3 is CASSFQGTNTEAFF. DNA of the CDR3: TGTGCCAGCAGCTTTCAGGGGACTAACACTGAAGCTTTCTTT.

This chain connects TRBV6-5 to TRBJ1-2, with D maybe TRBD1 (5 bases). The V and J ends lost 6 bases and 3 bases respectively, with 17 bases between them. Germline CDR1 is MNHEY and CDR2 is SVGAGI. The CDR3 extends over 15 amino acids. CDR3 residues: CASSLVPGPDYGYTF. The CDR3 nucleotides read TGTGCCAGCAGCCTCGTCCCAGGGCCCGACTATGGCTACACCTTC.

The J gene is TRBJ1-3, the V gene TRBV7-9, with D possibly TRBD1 on 5 matching bases. V lost 5 bases to trimming and J lost 5 bases, with 25 bases between them. The CDR3 has 18 residues. CDR1 is SEHNR, CDR2 FQNEAQ, per germline (reference sequence). The CDR3 protein is CASSPRDGLVGTRNTIYF. In DNA form, the CDR3 reads TGTGCCAGCAGCCCCCGGGACGGACTCGTCGGGACCAGAAACACCATATATTTT.

The CDR3: CASSLAPGQNQPQHF. CDR3 DNA sequence: TGCGCCAGCAGCTTGGCTCCGGGACAGAATCAGCCCCAGCATTTT. This chain links TRBV5-1 with TRBJ1-5, with TRBD1 matching 7 bases. CDR3 length: 15 residues. Germline values: CDR1 SGHRS, CDR2 YFSETQ. V trimming: 0 bases; J trimming: 4 bases; junction bases outside the gene matches: 4.

This chain connects TRBV2 to TRBJ1-5; D is undetermined. The V end lost 5 bases, the J end lost 11 bases, and 10 bases lay between the germline ends. This CDR3 has 11 amino acids. Per germline, CDR1 SNHLY and CDR2 FYNNEI. The CDR3 DNA reads TGTGCCAGCAGTTCCCGGGAAGCCCAGCATTTT. Its protein product is CASSSREAQHF.

The chain employs TRBV7-3 and TRBJ2-1, with D possibly called TRBD1 or TRBD2 (5 bases each). From germline, CDR1 is SGHTA and CDR2 FQGTGA. CDR3 length: 15 residues. Trimming removed 4 bases from V and 5 bases from J, with 15 bases in between. The CDR3 sequence: CASSWRSGTHNEQFF. The CDR3 DNA reads as TGTGCCAGCAGCTGGCGCTCCGGGACCCACAATGAGCAGTTCTTC.

This clone has a single count. Because the CDR3's place on the DNA is in doubt, the DNA is left out and the CDR3 is given as listed by TCRdb. V usage is TRBV12-1 and J usage is TRBJ1-4; the table gives TRBD1 as D, unverified against the DNA. TRBV12-1 is an annotated pseudogene. With termini counted, the CDR3 has 16 amino acids. CDR3 amino acids: CASSFAPGTLAEKLFF.

The chain links TRBV10-3 to TRBJ2-7, with TRBD1 identical over 10 bases. The germline gives CDR1 ENHRY, CDR2 SYGVKD. The V gene end was trimmed by 3 bases and the J gene end by 0 bases; junction bases not matched to a gene: 5. The CDR3 runs to 16 residues. DNA of the CDR3: TGTGCCATCAGTGACCCGACAGGGGGCTTCTCCTACGAGCAGTACTTC. Encoded protein: CAISDPTGGFSYEQYF.

This chain connects TRBV27 to TRBJ1-5, with 7 bases that match TRBD1. V shed 5 bases and J 6 bases; nucleotides not matched to a gene: 10. Germline V gene data show CDR1 as MNHEY and CDR2 as SMNVEV (reference sequence). The CDR3 has 15 residues. The chain's CDR3 is CASSTGAGPGQPQHF. In nucleotides, the CDR3 is TGTGCCAGCAGTACAGGGGCCGGTCCTGGTCAGCCCCAGCATTTT.

This chain joins TRBV12-3 or TRBV12-4 and TRBJ2-7; D is unclear. V was clipped by 2 bases and J by 3 bases, with 8 bases between them. The CDR3 has 13 amino acids. CDR3 DNA sequence: TGTGCCAGCAGTTTACAACAGATCTACGAGCAGTACTTC. Translation gives CASSLQQIYEQYF.

The chain joins TRBV9 to TRBJ2-1; 7 bases fit TRBD1. CDR1 SGDLS and CDR2 YYNGEE come from the germline V gene. There are 12 residues in the CDR3. The V gene end was trimmed by 1 base and the J gene end by 15 bases; junction bases not matched to a gene: 7. The DNA for the CDR3 is TGTGCCAGCAGCGTAACAGGGGAAGGTCTGTTCTTC. This codes for CASSVTGEGLFF.

The genes are TRBV10-3 and TRBJ2-7, with D unclear. The V end lost 6 bases, the J end lost 0 bases, and 18 bases lay between the germline ends. The CDR3 is 16 residues long. Germline lookup yields CDR1 ENHRY and CDR2 SYGVKD. CDR3 protein: CAIRDPGQPNSYEQYF. In DNA form, the CDR3 reads TGTGCCATCAGGGACCCGGGCCAGCCTAACTCCTACGAGCAGTACTTC.

The chain recombines TRBV9 with TRBJ2-7; D is unclear. Germline values: CDR1 SGDLS, CDR2 YYNGEE. CDR3 length equals 14 residues. Trimming took off 0 bases at V and 5 bases at J, with 12 bases between the two ends. DNA of the CDR3: TGTGCCAGCAGCGTAGCTCAGGTTTCCCACGAGCAGTACTTC. Its translation is CASSVAQVSHEQYF.

CDR3 bases: TGTGCCATCAGTGCTCAGAATAATTCACCCCTCCACTTT. Its protein is CAISAQNNSPLHF. The genes are TRBV10-3 and TRBJ1-6, with D hard to call. The CDR3 is made up of 13 amino acids. Germline CDR1 and CDR2: ENHRY and SYGVKD. V lost 4 bases and J 5 bases, leaving 6 bases between the germline ends.

In nucleotides, the CDR3 is TGTGCCATCTCGGGCAGGGGGGGCACCGGGGAGCTGTTTTTT. It is translated as CAISGRGGTGELFF. This chain links TRBV6-5 with TRBJ2-2; tentatively, D is TRBD1 or TRBD2 (7 bases each). The CDR3 runs to 14 residues. The germline V and J ends were trimmed by 10 bases and 4 bases, with 16 bases remaining between them. The germline V gene encodes CDR1 MNHEY and CDR2 SVGAGI.